The subject of this entry is one TCR beta chain. The target antigen is unknown. Each sample had at least 6 million PBMCs isolated. With a J-beta primer mix and a sample-barcoded 5' primer, a second PCR ran 7 to 11 cycles. TCRdb reprocessed the 5' RACE reads via MiXCR and lists one record per CDR3 protein. The table has about 560,000 distinct CDR3 sequences, around 27% seen once. The data originate from a study of blood T cells in healthy people across ages. Study-wide results and limits: Leaving the PBMCs unsorted stopped any conclusive comparison of naive versus antigen-experienced cells. The fall in TCR beta diversity per million T cells was roughly linear with age.

The sample was also reused in another study, on T cells of mothers and their children. That paper adds: Over 8 million TCR beta CDR3 reads were obtained from each mother, and roughly 2.9 million from each child.

The sample consisted of blood. The clonotype comes from a boy between 2 and 10 years old in good health.

The DNA of the CDR3 is TGCAGTGCTAGACAGGGGGGCGGGAACACTGAAGCTTTCTTT. This gives the protein CSARQGGGNTEAFF. This chain joins TRBV20-1 and TRBJ1-1; 7 positions agree with TRBD1. Germline trimming cut 2 bases from V and 1 base from J; bases unmatched to any gene: 4. The CDR3 totals 14 residues. The germline gives CDR1 DFQATT, CDR2 SNEGSKA (reference sequence).